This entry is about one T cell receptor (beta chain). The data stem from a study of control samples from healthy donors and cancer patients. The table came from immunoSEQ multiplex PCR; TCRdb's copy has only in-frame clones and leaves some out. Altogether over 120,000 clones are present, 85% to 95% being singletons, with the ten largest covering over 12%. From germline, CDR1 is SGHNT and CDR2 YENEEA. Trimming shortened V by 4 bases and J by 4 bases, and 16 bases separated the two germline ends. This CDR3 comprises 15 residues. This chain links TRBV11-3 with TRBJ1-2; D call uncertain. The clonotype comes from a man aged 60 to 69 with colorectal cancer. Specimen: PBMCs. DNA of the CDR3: TGTGCCAGCAGCTCCGGGCCGCCCTCCTTCTATGGCTACACCTTC. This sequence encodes CASSSGPPSFYGYTF.